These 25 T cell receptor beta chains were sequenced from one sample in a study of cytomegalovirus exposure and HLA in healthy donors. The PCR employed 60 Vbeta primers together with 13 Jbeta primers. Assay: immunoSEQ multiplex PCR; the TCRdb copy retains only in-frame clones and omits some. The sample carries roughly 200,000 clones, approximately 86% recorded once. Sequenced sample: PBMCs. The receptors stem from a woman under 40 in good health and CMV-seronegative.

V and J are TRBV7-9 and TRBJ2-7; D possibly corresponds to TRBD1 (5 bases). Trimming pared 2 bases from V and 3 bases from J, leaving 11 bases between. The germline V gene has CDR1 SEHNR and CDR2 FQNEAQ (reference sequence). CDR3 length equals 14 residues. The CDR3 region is CASSLSPGLYEQYF. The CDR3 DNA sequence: TGTGCCAGCAGCTTATCCCCAGGGCTCTACGAGCAGTACTTC.

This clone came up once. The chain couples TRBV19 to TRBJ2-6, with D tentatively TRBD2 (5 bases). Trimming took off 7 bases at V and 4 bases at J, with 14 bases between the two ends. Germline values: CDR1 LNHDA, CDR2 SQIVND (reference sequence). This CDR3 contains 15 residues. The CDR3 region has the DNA TGTGCCAGTACGGCCCAGGAGGCCGGGGCCAACGTCCTGACTTTC. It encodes CASTAQEAGANVLTF. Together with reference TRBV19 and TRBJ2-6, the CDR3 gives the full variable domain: DGGITQSPKYLFRKEGQNVTLSCEQNLNHDAMYWYRQDPGQGLRLIYYSQIVNDFQKGDIAEGYSVSREKKESFPLTVTSAQKNPTAFYLCASTAQEAGANVLTFGAGSRLTVL.

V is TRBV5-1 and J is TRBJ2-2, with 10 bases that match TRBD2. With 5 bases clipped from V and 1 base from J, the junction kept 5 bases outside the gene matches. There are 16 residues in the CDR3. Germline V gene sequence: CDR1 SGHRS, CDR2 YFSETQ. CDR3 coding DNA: TGCGCCAGCAGTTTTCGGACTAGCGGGAACACCGGGGAGCTGTTTTTT. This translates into CASSFRTSGNTGELFF.

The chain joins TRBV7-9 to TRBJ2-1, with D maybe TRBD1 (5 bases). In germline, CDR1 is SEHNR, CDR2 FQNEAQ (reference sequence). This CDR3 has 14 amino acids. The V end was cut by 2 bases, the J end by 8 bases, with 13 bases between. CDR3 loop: CASSLRVRADEQFF. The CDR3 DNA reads TGTGCCAGCAGCTTAAGGGTCAGGGCCGATGAGCAGTTCTTC.

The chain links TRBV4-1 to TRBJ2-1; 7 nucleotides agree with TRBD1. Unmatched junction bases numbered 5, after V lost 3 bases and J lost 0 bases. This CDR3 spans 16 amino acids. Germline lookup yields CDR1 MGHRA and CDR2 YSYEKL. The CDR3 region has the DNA TGCGCCAGCAGCCATCCCCGGGACAGCTCCTACAATGAGCAGTTCTTC. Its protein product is CASSHPRDSSYNEQFF.

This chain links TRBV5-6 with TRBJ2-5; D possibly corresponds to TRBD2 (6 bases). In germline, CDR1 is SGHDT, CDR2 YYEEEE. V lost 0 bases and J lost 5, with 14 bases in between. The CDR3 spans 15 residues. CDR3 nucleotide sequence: TGTGCCAGCAGCTTGGGGGGGTCGGGAGCGGAGACCCAGTACTTC. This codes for CASSLGGSGAETQYF.

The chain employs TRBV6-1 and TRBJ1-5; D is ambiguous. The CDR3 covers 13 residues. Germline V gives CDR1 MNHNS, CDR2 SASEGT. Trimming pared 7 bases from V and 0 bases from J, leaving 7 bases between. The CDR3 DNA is TGTGCCAGCAACAGAGATAGCAATCAGCCCCAGCATTTT. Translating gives CASNRDSNQPQHF.

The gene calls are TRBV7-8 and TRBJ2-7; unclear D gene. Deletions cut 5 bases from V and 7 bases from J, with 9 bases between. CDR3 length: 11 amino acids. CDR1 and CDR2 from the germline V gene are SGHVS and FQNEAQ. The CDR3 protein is CASSTAREQYF. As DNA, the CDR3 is TGTGCCAGCAGCACCGCTAGGGAGCAGTACTTC.

The CDR3 spells CASGTGGTSYGYTF. For the CDR3, the DNA is TGTGCTAGTGGTACGGGGGGGACGTCCTATGGCTACACCTTC. J is TRBJ1-2 and V is TRBV12-5; D is perhaps TRBD1 (5 bases). The germline CDR1 and CDR2 sequences are LGHNT and FRNRAP. Between the trimmed V and J ends, which lost 5 bases and 4 bases, there was a span of 14 bases. This CDR3 region has 14 residues.

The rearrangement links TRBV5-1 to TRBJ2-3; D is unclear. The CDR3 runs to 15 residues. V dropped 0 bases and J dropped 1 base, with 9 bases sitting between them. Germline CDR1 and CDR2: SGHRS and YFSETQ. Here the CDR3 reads CASSLGSFGTDTQYF. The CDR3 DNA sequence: TGCGCCAGCAGCTTGGGTTCGTTTGGCACAGATACGCAGTATTTT.

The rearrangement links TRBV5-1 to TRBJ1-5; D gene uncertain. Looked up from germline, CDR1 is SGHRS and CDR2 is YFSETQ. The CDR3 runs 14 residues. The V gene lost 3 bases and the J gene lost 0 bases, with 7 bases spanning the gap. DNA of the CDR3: TGCGCCAGCAGCTCGGGGAATAGCAATCAGCCCCAGCATTTT. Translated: CASSSGNSNQPQHF.

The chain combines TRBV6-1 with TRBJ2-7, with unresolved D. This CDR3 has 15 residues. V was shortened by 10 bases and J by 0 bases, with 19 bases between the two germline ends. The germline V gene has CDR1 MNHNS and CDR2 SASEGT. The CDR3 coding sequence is TGTGCCACCGGCCCCCAGCGCATCCTCTCCTACGAGCAGTACTTC. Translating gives CATGPQRILSYEQYF.

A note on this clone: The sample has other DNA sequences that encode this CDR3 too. The chain's CDR3 is CASSSGTGSYEQYF. The CDR3 region has the DNA TGCGCCAGCAGCTCAGGGACTGGCTCCTACGAGCAGTACTTC. This sequence joins TRBV5-1 and TRBJ2-7; a possible D gene is TRBD2 (6 bases). CDR1 is SGHRS, CDR2 YFSETQ, per germline. The CDR3 is 14 amino acids. The V end was cut by 3 bases, the J end by 0 bases, with 10 bases between.

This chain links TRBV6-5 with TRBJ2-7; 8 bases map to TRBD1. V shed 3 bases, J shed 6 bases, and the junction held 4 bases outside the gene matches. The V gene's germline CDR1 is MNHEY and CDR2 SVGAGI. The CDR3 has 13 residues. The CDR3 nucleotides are TGTGCCAGCAGTTATTTGACAGGGGTCGAGCAGTACTTC. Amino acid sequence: CASSYLTGVEQYF.

The CDR3 region is CAISGQGVMAAYGYTF. CDR3 bases: TGTGCCATCAGTGGACAGGGAGTTATGGCAGCCTATGGCTACACCTTC. The rearrangement joins TRBV10-3 to TRBJ1-2; TRBD1 aligns across 7 bases. This CDR3 region has 16 residues. CDR1 ENHRY and CDR2 SYGVKD come from the germline V gene. The V segment lost 4 bases and the J segment 4 bases; nucleotides outside the gene matches: 12.

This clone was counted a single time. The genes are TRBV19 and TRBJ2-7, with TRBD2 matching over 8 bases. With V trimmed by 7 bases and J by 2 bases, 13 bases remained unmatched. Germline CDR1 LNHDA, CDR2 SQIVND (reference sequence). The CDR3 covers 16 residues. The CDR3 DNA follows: TGTGCCAGTAACCCCAGCTCGACTAGCGCAACCTACGAGCAGTACTTC. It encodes CASNPSSTSATYEQYF.

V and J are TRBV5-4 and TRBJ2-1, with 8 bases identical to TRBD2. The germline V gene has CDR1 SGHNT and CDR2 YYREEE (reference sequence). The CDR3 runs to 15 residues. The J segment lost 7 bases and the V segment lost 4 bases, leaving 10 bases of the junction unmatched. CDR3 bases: TGTGCCAGCAGCCGAGGCCTAGCGGGTAAAAATGAGCAGTTCTTC. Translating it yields CASSRGLAGKNEQFF.

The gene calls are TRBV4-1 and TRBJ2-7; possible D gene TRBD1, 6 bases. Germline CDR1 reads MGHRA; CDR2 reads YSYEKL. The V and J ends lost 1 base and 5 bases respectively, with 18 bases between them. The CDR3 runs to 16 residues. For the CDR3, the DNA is TGCGCCAGCAGCCAAGGATGGGGGCAGGGTGGCCACGAGCAGTACTTC. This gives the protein CASSQGWGQGGHEQYF.

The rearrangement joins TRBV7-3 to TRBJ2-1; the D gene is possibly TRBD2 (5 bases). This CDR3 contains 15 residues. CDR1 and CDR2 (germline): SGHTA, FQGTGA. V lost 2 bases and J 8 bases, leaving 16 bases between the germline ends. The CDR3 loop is CASSLGNGLTDEQFF. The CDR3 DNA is TGTGCCAGCAGCTTAGGAAACGGACTTACTGATGAGCAGTTCTTC.

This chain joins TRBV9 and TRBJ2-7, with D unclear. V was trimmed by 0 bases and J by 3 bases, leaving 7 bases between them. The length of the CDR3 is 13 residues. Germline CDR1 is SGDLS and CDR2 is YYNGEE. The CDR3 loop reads CASSVDGHYEQYF. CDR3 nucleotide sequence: TGTGCCAGCAGCGTAGACGGTCACTACGAGCAGTACTTC.

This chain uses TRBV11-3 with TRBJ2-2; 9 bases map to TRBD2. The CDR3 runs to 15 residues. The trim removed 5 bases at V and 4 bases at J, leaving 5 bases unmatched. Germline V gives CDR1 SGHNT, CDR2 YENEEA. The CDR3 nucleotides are TGTGCCAGCAGCCCTCTGACTAGCGGCACCGGGGAGCTGTTTTTT. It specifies CASSPLTSGTGELFF.

CDR3 residues: CASSLAEVYNEQFF. CDR3 DNA sequence: TGTGCCAGCAGCTTAGCCGAGGTCTACAATGAGCAGTTCTTC. This chain links TRBV7-2 with TRBJ2-1; D is unresolved. CDR1 and CDR2 (germline): SGHTA, FQGNSA. Between the trimmed V and J ends, which lost 0 bases and 3 bases, there was a span of 6 bases. The CDR3 length is 14 residues.

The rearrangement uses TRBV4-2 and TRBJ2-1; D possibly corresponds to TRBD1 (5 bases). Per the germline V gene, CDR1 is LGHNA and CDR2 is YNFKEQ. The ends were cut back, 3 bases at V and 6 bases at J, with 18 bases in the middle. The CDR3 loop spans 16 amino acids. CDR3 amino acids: CASSQGREIGPNEQFF. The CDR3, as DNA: TGTGCCAGCAGCCAGGGGCGAGAAATAGGACCCAATGAGCAGTTCTTC.

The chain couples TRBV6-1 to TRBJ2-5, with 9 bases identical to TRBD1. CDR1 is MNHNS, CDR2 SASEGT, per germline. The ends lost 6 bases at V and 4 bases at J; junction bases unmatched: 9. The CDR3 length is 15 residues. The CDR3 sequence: CASRTETGGAETQYF. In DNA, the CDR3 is TGTGCCAGCAGGACAGAAACAGGGGGCGCAGAGACCCAGTACTTC.

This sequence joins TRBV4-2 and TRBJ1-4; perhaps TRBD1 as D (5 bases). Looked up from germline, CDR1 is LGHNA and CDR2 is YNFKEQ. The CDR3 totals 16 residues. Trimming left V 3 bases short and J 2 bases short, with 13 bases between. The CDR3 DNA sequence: TGTGCCAGCAGCCAGAGCCAGGGTTCCACTAATGAAAAACTGTTTTTT. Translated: CASSQSQGSTNEKLFF.